Following are 8 T cell receptor beta chains from one sample sequenced in a study of T cell repertoires in cytomegalovirus infection (dated by TCRdb to between 2018 and 2021). Their specific antigens are unknown. The treatment or condition label corresponds to: in vitro stimulation with specific CMV peptide epitopes to enrich CMV-specific T cells. Sequencing used an Illumina HiSeq 1500. Using fastp trimming at Q25 and MiXCR clonotype assembly, TCRdb reanalyzed the public sequencing data and kept in-frame beta chains. Every CDR3 protein is listed once, alongside the most common genes and DNA of its rows. Within this sample are about 220,000 distinct CDR3 sequences, with roughly 34% of them counted one time only. Of the sample, more than 50% is held by the ten largest clones. This specimen was CD8+ T cells from cultured PBMCs, taken from culture after CMV antigen stimulation. These receptors came from a human donor in good health (CMV status not recorded). Some clones in this sample may be carry-over from other donors' samples.

The chain is built from TRBV7-3 and TRBJ2-3; no reliable D call. V lost 5 bases and J 6 bases, leaving 9 bases between the germline ends. Germline CDR1 reads SGHTA; CDR2 reads FQGTGA. CDR3 length equals 12 residues. The CDR3 protein is CASSQTMDTQYF. The CDR3 coding sequence is TGTGCCAGCAGCCAGACCATGGATACGCAGTATTTT.

The chain recombines TRBV5-6 with TRBJ1-2, with no clear D. Germline V gene lookup returns CDR1 SGHDT and CDR2 YYEEEE. V lost 2 bases and J lost 1, with 6 bases in between. The CDR3 contains 13 residues. The CDR3 protein is CASSFSNNYGYTF. As DNA, the CDR3 is TGTGCCAGCAGCTTTTCGAATAACTATGGCTACACCTTC.

This clonotype was counted a few times. V and J are TRBV14 and TRBJ2-5, with 11 bases matching TRBD1. The trim removed 4 bases at V and 2 bases at J, leaving 3 bases unmatched. CDR1 is SGHDN and CDR2 is FVKESK in the germline V gene. The CDR3 totals 15 residues. The CDR3 region is CASSPGTGGQETQYF. The CDR3 DNA reads TGTGCCAGCAGCCCCGGGACAGGGGGACAAGAGACCCAGTACTTC.

Comments on this clonotype: This may be a read error, as it is one base from a much larger clone. This chain connects TRBV7-2 to TRBJ2-2, with 11 bases matching TRBD2. This CDR3 has 18 residues. Per germline, CDR1 SGHTA and CDR2 FQGNSA. In DNA form, the CDR3 reads TGTGCCAGCTGCTTAAATATTAGACTAGCGGGAAAGGGCGGGGAGCTGTTTTTT. Its protein product is CASCLNIRLAGKGGELFF.

On this clonotype: This CDR3 fails to terminate in the conserved phenylalanine or tryptophan, so it likely reflects a read error. The chain has TRBV27 and TRBJ2-7, with D tentatively TRBD1 or TRBD2 (6 bases each). The CDR3 covers 13 residues. Germline CDR1 is MNHEY and CDR2 is SMNVEV (reference sequence). The V end lost 5 bases, the J end lost 3 bases, and 11 bases lay between the germline ends. In DNA, the CDR3 is TGTGCCAGCAGTGCCGGGGGCGGCTACGAGCAGTACTTA. Translated, it gives CASSAGGGYEQYL.

The table lists this clonotype with many counts. The chain uses TRBV25-1 and TRBJ1-1; 10 nucleotides align to TRBD1. V lost 6 bases to trimming and J lost 4 bases; unmatched junction nucleotides: 2. Germline values: CDR1 MGHDK, CDR2 SYGVNS. The CDR3 covers 13 residues. The CDR3 coding sequence is TGTGCCAGCAGGAGGGACAGGGGCACTGAAGCTTTCTTT. Its protein is CASRRDRGTEAFF.

This chain connects TRBV7-9 to TRBJ2-1; the match to TRBD1 covers 7 bases. V was clipped by 5 bases and J by 8 bases; unmatched bases: 15. The CDR3 spans 16 residues. Germline CDR1 and CDR2: SEHNR and FQNEAQ (reference sequence). The chain's CDR3 is CASSPLGQGVTDEQFF. The CDR3 bases are TGTGCCAGCAGCCCCCTCGGGCAGGGGGTCACCGATGAGCAGTTCTTC.

J is TRBJ2-1 and V is TRBV9; 7 positions agree with TRBD2. Germline V gene lookup returns CDR1 SGDLS and CDR2 YYNGEE. Trimming at V came to 0 bases and at J to 4 bases, leaving 4 bases not matched to a gene. The length of the CDR3 is 15 residues. CDR3 in amino acids: CASSVGGSGYNEQFF. As DNA, the CDR3 is TGTGCCAGCAGCGTAGGCGGGAGCGGTTACAATGAGCAGTTCTTC.